These T cell receptor beta chains were read from a single sample in a study of T cell responses to AZD1222 COVID-19 vaccine. Data came from immunoSEQ multiplex PCR; TCRdb stores just in-frame clones and leaves some out. The sample records around 200,000 clones, more than 75% being singletons. The sequences come from peripheral blood, collected on day 0 of AZD1222 vaccination. The receptor source for this set is an adult in good health. Both conserved end residues are trimmed from each CDR3. Each record gives: CDR3 protein, V gene, clone size. The size field is filled for only some rows; it gives once, few, many or a size class.

cdr3_aa: ASSLYPAGGDTGELF
v_call: TRBV7-6
clone_size: few

cdr3_aa: ASSLAPRANQPQH
v_call: TRBV7-8
clone_size: few

cdr3_aa: ASSDGRTNEKLF
v_call: TRBV2
clone_size: -

cdr3_aa: ASSYRAYYEQY
v_call: TRBV12-3/TRBV12-4
clone_size: once

cdr3_aa: ASSQDRQGKGYT
v_call: TRBV14
clone_size: -

cdr3_aa: ASIQLAGDEQF
v_call: TRBV7-9
clone_size: -

cdr3_aa: ASSEGWQPQH
v_call: TRBV6-1
clone_size: -

cdr3_aa: ASSQQGSSNQPQH
v_call: TRBV13
clone_size: -

cdr3_aa: ASSLTATQQAF
v_call: TRBV11-2
clone_size: -

cdr3_aa: ASSWSLRTGNEKLF
v_call: TRBV27
clone_size: -

cdr3_aa: ASSLTRGSEAF
v_call: TRBV7-3
clone_size: -

cdr3_aa: ASSFTGAYDGYT
v_call: TRBV7-2
clone_size: -

cdr3_aa: ASSLAGQGYEQY
v_call: TRBV5-6
clone_size: -

cdr3_aa: ASSSGQGASEQY
v_call: TRBV4-2
clone_size: -

cdr3_aa: ATRHSYNEQF
v_call: TRBV15
clone_size: -

cdr3_aa: ASSQELRLNTEAF
v_call: TRBV3-1/TRBV3-2
clone_size: -

cdr3_aa: ASSLEGPIGPQH
v_call: TRBV7-2
clone_size: -

cdr3_aa: ASSDSSTGEGQSYEQY
v_call: TRBV6-4
clone_size: few

cdr3_aa: ASSEGPTNYGYT
v_call: TRBV6-1
clone_size: -

cdr3_aa: ASSPSEETQY
v_call: TRBV7-2
clone_size: -

cdr3_aa: ASSWMGSNQPQH
v_call: TRBV28
clone_size: -

cdr3_aa: SAGPAYEQY
v_call: TRBV20-1
clone_size: -

cdr3_aa: ASSPPGTGNSPLH
v_call: TRBV7-2
clone_size: -

cdr3_aa: ASSARLAGDSYNEQF
v_call: TRBV9
clone_size: -

cdr3_aa: ASSAPTGEEPLH
v_call: TRBV5-1
clone_size: -

cdr3_aa: ASSEFNSLAGSRNEQF
v_call: TRBV6-1
clone_size: -

cdr3_aa: ASSPGLAGSYEQY
v_call: TRBV6-5
clone_size: once

cdr3_aa: ASSEQGVNTEAF
v_call: TRBV19
clone_size: -

cdr3_aa: ASSLGGPNSPLH
v_call: TRBV5-6
clone_size: -

cdr3_aa: ASSPTPSGSTDTQY
v_call: TRBV13
clone_size: -

cdr3_aa: ASSPGTSGRAGDTQY
v_call: TRBV7-9
clone_size: -

cdr3_aa: ASRAGTGGLGTQY
v_call: TRBV5-1
clone_size: once

cdr3_aa: ASRGGVWNEQY
v_call: TRBV27
clone_size: -

cdr3_aa: ASGLDWGTGELF
v_call: TRBV4-3
clone_size: -

cdr3_aa: ASSQGSPLGDEQF
v_call: TRBV4-1
clone_size: once